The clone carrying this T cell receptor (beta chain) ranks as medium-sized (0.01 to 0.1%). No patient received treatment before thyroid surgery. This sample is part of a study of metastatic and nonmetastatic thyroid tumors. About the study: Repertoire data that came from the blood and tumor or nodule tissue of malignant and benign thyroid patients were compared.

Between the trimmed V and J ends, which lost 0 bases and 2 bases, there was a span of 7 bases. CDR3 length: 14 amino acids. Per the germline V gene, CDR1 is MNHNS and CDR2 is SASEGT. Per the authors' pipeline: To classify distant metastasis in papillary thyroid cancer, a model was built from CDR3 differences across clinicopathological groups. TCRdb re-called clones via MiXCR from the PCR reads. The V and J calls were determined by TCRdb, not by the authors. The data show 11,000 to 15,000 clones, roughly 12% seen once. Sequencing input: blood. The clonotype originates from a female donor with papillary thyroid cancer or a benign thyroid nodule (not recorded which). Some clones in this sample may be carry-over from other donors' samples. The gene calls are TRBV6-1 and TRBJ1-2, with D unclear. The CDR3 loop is CASSEAGENYGYTF. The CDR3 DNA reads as TGTGCCAGCAGTGAAGCTGGGGAAAACTATGGCTACACCTTC.